Included here is one T cell receptor beta chain sequence, with context. No cognate antigen has been identified for it. A far larger clone is off by one base, so a read error is likely. Library creation used single-cell sequencing. Single-cell cDNA was generated with a method adapted from Smart-seq2 and MARS-Seq, using oligo-dT primers with well-specific UMIs and KAPA HiFi first-round PCR. Pooled first-round products underwent nested PCR with template-switch oligo forward primers and barcoded reverse primers specific to the TCR alpha and beta chains. Products were purified with AMPure XP, indexed with TruSeq adapters, and quantified with the KAPA Universal qPCR Library Quantification Kit. TCR libraries were sequenced on an Illumina MiSeq with 2x300 bp paired-end chemistry. For the original study's pipeline: After quality filtering, reads were demultiplexed to their wells, mapped onto the TCRA and TCRB loci, and assigned to clonotypes using MiXCR, with analysis then done in VGAS. A modified VDJfasta platform was used to deconvolute the TCR data. Large-scale cross-plate contamination was ruled out by analysing CDR3 overlap between plates. Clonality was computed as one minus the ratio of unique productive CDR3s to total productive CDR3s. TCRdb's own reprocessing of the public reads used fastp at Q25 and MiXCR and kept productive beta chains. Under each unique CDR3 protein, matching rows form one entry showing the most common genes and DNA. The V and J calls shown here were made by TCRdb, not taken from the authors' results. This sample is represented by more than 350 distinct CDR3 sequences; 34% of them were singletons. 60% to 80% of the sample is in the top ten clones.

These data originate in a study of CD8 T cells and mutated HIV epitopes listed by TCRdb under 2021. As for the study more broadly: With the exception of one subject, all chronically infected subjects were antiretroviral therapy naive. The cohort comprised 6 to 8 chronically and four acutely HIV-infected subjects. The epitopes were TL10, KY11, RF10 and TY8. Of some 150 screened subjects, only a subset met the criteria for sorting epitope-specific T cells. Not every subject was tested for the same epitope, and only RF10 was examined in both acute and chronic HIV infection. This study used single-cell sequencing of TCR alpha/beta chains from CD8+ T cells that recognised non-adapted (NAE) and adapted (AE) versions of four HIV Nef epitopes.

According to the study, the label for this sample's time point signals: sampled during chronic HIV-1 infection. Peptide stimulation included anti-CD28 and anti-CD49d co-stimulation, and activated CD8+ T cells were sorted as CD69+CD137+. KY11-specific CD8+ T cells were identified only by peptide stimulation because HLA class I tetramers were unavailable for this epitope. To obtain activated CD8+ T cells, PBMCs were stimulated overnight, for roughly 18 hours, with NAE or AE peptide at roughly 1 ug/mL. Ficoll density gradient separation was used to isolate peripheral blood mononuclear cells from leukapheresis or whole blood, and the isolated cells were then cryopreserved. A BD FACS Aria III was used to sort single CD8+ T cells into 96-well plates that contained lysis buffer. The CDR3 contains 14 residues, cysteine and phenylalanine counted. CDR3 DNA is the only sequence kept; it has 42 bases, read in frame from the first base.

Here is what the overall study found, with its caveats: The main limitations were acknowledged to be the small number of subjects and the diverse clinical presentations of the subjects. Dual tetramer+ cells showed higher clonality in chronic than acute subjects (mean difference roughly 0.3), but the study lacked power to detect a significant difference. Single-reactive CD8+ T cells appeared only in acutely infected subjects, which suggests possible clonal selection between acute and chronic infection. During chronic infection, the CD8+ TCR repertoires that recognised the NAE and AE forms seemed to overlap almost completely, which indicates that the clonotypes were largely cross-reactive. Some wells contained multiple alpha and beta chain CDR3s, and only cells with both an alpha and a beta chain were included.

The sequencing here drew on CD8+ T cells from blood cultured with an adapted viral peptide, taken during chronic HIV-1 infection. Explained via the paper, the cell subset or site label denotes: CD69+CD137+ cells after adapted KY11 peptide stimulation. The rearranged chain carries TRBV12-3 or TRBV12-4 and TRBJ2-5, and TRBD2 matches 8 of the central bases. The sequence came from a young woman with HIV-1 infection. The CDR3 protein is CATAPGLEFETRYF. The DNA sequence is given as TGTGCCACCGCCCCGGGACTAGAATTTGAGACCCGGTACTTC.